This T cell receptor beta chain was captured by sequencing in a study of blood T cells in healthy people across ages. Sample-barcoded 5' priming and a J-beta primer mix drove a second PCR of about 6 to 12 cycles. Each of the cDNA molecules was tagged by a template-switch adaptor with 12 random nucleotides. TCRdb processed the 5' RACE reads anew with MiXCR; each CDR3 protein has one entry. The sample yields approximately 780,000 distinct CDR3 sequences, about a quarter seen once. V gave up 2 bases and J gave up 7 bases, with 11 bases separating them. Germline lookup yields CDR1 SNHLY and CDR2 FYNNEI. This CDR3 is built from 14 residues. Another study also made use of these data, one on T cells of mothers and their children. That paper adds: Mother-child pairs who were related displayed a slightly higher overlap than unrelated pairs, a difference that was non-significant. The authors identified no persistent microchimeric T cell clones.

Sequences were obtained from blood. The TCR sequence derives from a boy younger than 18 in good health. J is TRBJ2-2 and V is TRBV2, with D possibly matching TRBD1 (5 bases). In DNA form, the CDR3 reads TGTGCCAGCAGTGAATCCGCAGGGCTCGGGGAGCTGTTTTTT. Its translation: CASSESAGLGELFF.